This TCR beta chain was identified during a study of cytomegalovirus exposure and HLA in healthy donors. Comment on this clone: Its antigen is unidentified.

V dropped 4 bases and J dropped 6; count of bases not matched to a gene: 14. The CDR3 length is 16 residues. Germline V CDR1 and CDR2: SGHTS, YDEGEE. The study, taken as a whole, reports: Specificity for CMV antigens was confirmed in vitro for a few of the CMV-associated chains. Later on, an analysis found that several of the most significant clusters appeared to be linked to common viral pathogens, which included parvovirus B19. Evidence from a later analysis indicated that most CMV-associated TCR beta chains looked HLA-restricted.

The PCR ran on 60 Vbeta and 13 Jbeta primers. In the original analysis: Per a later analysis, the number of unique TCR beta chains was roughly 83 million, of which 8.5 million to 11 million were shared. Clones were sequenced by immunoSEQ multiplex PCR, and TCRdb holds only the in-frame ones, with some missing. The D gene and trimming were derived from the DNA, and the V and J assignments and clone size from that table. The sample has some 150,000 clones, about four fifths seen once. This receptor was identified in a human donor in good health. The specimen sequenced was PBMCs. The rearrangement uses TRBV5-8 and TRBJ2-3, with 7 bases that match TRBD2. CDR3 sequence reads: CASSAGTIQKGDTQYF. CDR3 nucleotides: TGTGCCAGCAGCGCCGGGACTATCCAAAAGGGGGATACGCAGTATTTT.